Listed below are T cell receptor beta chains from one sample, sequenced in a study of control samples from healthy donors and cancer patients. Clones were read by immunoSEQ multiplex PCR, and TCRdb kept only the in-frame ones, dropping some. The sample has 100,000 to 150,000 clones, approximately 92% seen once. The sequenced material came from PBMCs. The receptor set was obtained from a man older than 75 with head and neck cancer. Both conserved end residues are part of each CDR3. The D gene is left open where the match is weak. Where a row states a size, it is once, few, many or the class of an expanded clone; other rows omit it.

>TRBV5-5|NA|TRBD2|TRBJ2-3
TGTGCCAGCAGCTCAGGACTAGCGGGGGGGCTTGGCACAGATACGCAGTATTTT
CASSSGLAGGLGTDTQYF
>TRBV6-5|NA|TRBD1|TRBJ1-2
TGTGCCAGCAGTTACTCGAGGGACAGTTCCTACACCTTC
CASSYSRDSSYTF
>TRBV5-1|NA|TRBD1|TRBJ1-5
TGCGCCAGCAGCACTACAGGGGACCAGCCCCAGCATTTT
CASSTTGDQPQHF
>TRBV7-2|once|NA|TRBJ2-2
TGTGCCAGCAGCTTTCAATCGAACACCGGGGAGCTGTTTTTT
CASSFQSNTGELFF
>TRBV5-1|NA|NA|TRBJ2-1
TGCGCCAGCAGCTTGCTCTCTAAAACGGGGAATGAGCAGTTCTTC
CASSLLSKTGNEQFF
>TRBV3-1/TRBV3-2|NA|NA|TRBJ1-1
TGTGCCAGCAGCTATAACCCCCCCGGTAACACTGAAGCTTTCTTT
CASSYNPPGNTEAFF
>TRBV7-2|once|NA|TRBJ1-5
TGTGCCAGCAGCTTGGGGAGGCTTAGCAATCAGCCCCAGCATTTT
CASSLGRLSNQPQHF
>TRBV7-6|NA|TRBD2|TRBJ2-1
TGTGCCAGCAGCCGAAGCGGGGGCTCCTACAATGAGCAGTTCTTC
CASSRSGGSYNEQFF
>TRBV7-9|NA|NA|TRBJ1-4
TGTGCCAGCAGCACTCACAGGGTTGAAAAACTGTTTTTT
CASSTHRVEKLFF
>TRBV9|NA|NA|TRBJ1-3
TGTGCCAGCAGCGTAGATCCGTTTTCTGGAAACACCATATATTTT
CASSVDPFSGNTIYF
>TRBV19|NA|NA|TRBJ1-5
TGTGCCAGTAGTATACCCCAGGGCAGATATCAGCCCCAGCATTTT
CASSIPQGRYQPQHF
>TRBV7-2|NA|NA|TRBJ2-7
TGTGCCAGCAGCTTAGTCGGAGTTTACGAGCAGTACTTC
CASSLVGVYEQYF
>TRBV20-1|NA|NA|TRBJ1-2
TGCAGTGCTGGGGCCCGCTATGGCTACACCTTC
CSAGARYGYTF
>TRBV5-8|NA|NA|TRBJ2-2
TGTGCCAGCAGCTTGGGGACAGACCAAGGGGGCGGGGAGCTGTTTTTT
CASSLGTDQGGGELFF
>TRBV3-1/TRBV3-2|NA|NA|TRBJ2-5
TGTGCCAGCAGCCAAGTAGGAGAGACCCAGTACTTC
CASSQVGETQYF
>TRBV5-1|NA|NA|TRBJ2-3
TGCGCCAGCAGCTTGGGCTCAGATACGCAGTATTTT
CASSLGSDTQYF
>TRBV7-2|NA|NA|TRBJ1-2
TGTGCCAGCAGCTTAGCAGGGTTTGGCTACACCTTC
CASSLAGFGYTF